The entry that follows covers one T cell receptor (beta chain) sequence. As yet, its antigen is unknown. Per the germline V gene, CDR1 is SGHTA and CDR2 is FQGNSA. The CDR3 runs to 15 residues. J was trimmed by 6 bases and V by 1 base; bases with no gene match: 6. Amplification of TCR beta CDR3 regions was performed using RNA transcripts as template. The HTBI primer set was used in a first-round RT-PCR of the TCR CDR3. TCRdb passed the multiplex PCR reads through MiXCR, listing each CDR3 protein once. The sample consists of fewer than 350,000 distinct CDR3 sequences, roughly 13% of them appearing once. These data belong to a study of T cells in Graves' hyperthyroidism and ophthalmopathy. Findings and caveats of the study: In the blood, most expanded thyroid clonotypes above 0.001 appeared as well. A 13 V-J signature model discriminated ophthalmopathy versus stable hyperthyroidism.

Graves' hyperthyroidism was deemed stable absent ophthalmopathy progression within 18 months. These patients, aged 18 to 65, had recently diagnosed hyperthyroidism lasting under 2 months. Sequenced sample: blood. This sequence originates from a middle-aged woman with Graves' hyperthyroidism. This chain links TRBV7-2 with TRBJ2-7; 10 bases line up with TRBD2. CDR3 DNA: TGTGCCAGCAGCTTAGAGCTAGCGGGAGCGGTCGAGCAGTACTTC. It codes for CASSLELAGAVEQYF.